The clone carrying this T cell receptor beta chain was recorded once. This record comes from a study of blood T cell repertoires in COVID-19. Study overall: The origin of the acute and convalescent COVID-19 samples was the United States, Italy and Spain. The cDNA or gDNA used as material had been derived from T cells, B-cell-depleted T cells, or PBMCs.

Clones were sequenced by immunoSEQ multiplex PCR, and TCRdb holds only the in-frame ones, with some missing. In the table there are 25,000 to 30,000 clones, around nine tenths of which are singletons. V shed 6 bases and J shed 4 bases, with 9 bases lying between them. The CDR3 has 12 amino acids. This chain joins TRBV12-3 or TRBV12-4 and TRBJ1-2; D gene unclear. This clonotype was sampled from a human donor in a cohort sampled during active COVID-19. The sequenced material came from peripheral blood. This chain's CDR3 is CASRGRTYGYTF. CDR3 nucleotides: TGTGCCAGCAGAGGGAGGACCTATGGCTACACCTTC.